The T cell receptor beta chain under discussion was sequenced for a study of T-cell reconstitution after alpha-beta-depleted transplantation in children. This clonotype has more than one count but fewer than ten. Its antigen is still unknown. The germline V gene encodes CDR1 SGHAT and CDR2 FQNNGV. CDR3 length: 15 residues. Trimming stripped 1 base from V and 5 bases from J, with 14 bases between. Library preparation (for TCRbeta) was performed with unique molecular identifiers. TCRdb redid the calling of the PCR reads with MiXCR, one entry per CDR3 protein. The top ten clones hold 8.5% to 9.5% of a sample with about 300,000 distinct CDR3 sequences, roughly 8.2% of them seen once. Study-level points and caveats: By one year post-transplant, T-cell counts and diversity largely arose from T cells that were newly produced.

V and J are TRBV11-2 and TRBJ1-2; maybe TRBD1 (5 bases). This TCR derives from a female patient aged 2-15 years who had a stem cell transplant for Fanconi anemia, so the T cells may come from the graft donor. Sequenced material: peripheral blood, taken 360 days after TCRalphabeta/CD19-depleted stem cell transplant. The CDR3 nucleotides read TGTGCCAGCAGCTTAGCCGGGGGGGTGAGGTATGGCTACACCTTC. Translation: CASSLAGGVRYGYTF.